This record concerns one T cell receptor (beta chain) sequence. V was shortened by 5 bases and J by 0 bases, with 8 bases between the two germline ends. In germline, CDR1 is SNHLY, CDR2 FYNNEI. The CDR3 spans 14 residues. This sample was included in a study of blood T cells in healthy people across ages. A second about 7 to 12 cycle PCR used barcoded and J-beta primers. Each cDNA molecule, via a template-switch adaptor with 12 random nucleotides, was tagged. There were at least 3 million CDR3-containing paired-end reads obtained from each sample. TCRdb recomputed calls from the 5' RACE reads with MiXCR, one row per CDR3 protein. The table shows around 1,100,000 distinct CDR3 sequences, with around two fifths occurring only once.

The rearrangement links TRBV2 to TRBJ2-1; D is unresolved. This receptor was identified in a man aged 18-30 years in good health. Sequencing input: blood. The CDR3 sequence is CASSSSPSYNEQFF. The CDR3, as DNA: TGTGCCAGCAGTTCGTCTCCCTCCTACAATGAGCAGTTCTTC. Full variable domain (missing parts from reference TRBV2 and TRBJ2-1): EPEVTQTPSHQVTQMGQEVILRCVPISNHLYFYWYRQILGQKVEFLVSFYNNEISEKSEIFDDQFSVERPDGSNFTLKIRSTKLEDSAMYFCASSSSPSYNEQFFGPGTRLTVL.